These T cell receptor beta chains were read from a single sample in a study of memory B cells and T cells in multiple sclerosis. Profiled with immunoSEQ multiplex PCR; TCRdb holds only in-frame clones, not every one. This table has over 10,000 clones, approximately 84% appearing once. Their antigens are not known. Input material: PBMCs from blood kept in culture. These receptors originate from a human donor with multiple sclerosis. Both conserved end residues are part of each CDR3. Each record gives: D gene, V gene, clone size, J gene, CDR3 protein, CDR3 DNA. D genes are given only for firm matches. Not all rows give a size; the values are once, few, many and, for expanded clones, a class.

d_call: -
v_call: TRBV7-9
clone_size: -
j_call: TRBJ2-1
cdr3_aa: CASSFRQDEQFF
cdr3_nt: TGTGCCAGCAGCTTCCGACAGGATGAGCAGTTCTTC

d_call: -
v_call: TRBV5-4
clone_size: few
j_call: TRBJ2-7
cdr3_aa: CASSLYVEHEQYF
cdr3_nt: TGTGCCAGCAGCTTGTACGTCGAACACGAGCAGTACTTC

d_call: -
v_call: TRBV28
clone_size: -
j_call: TRBJ1-1
cdr3_aa: CASRSSANTEAFF
cdr3_nt: TGTGCCAGCAGAAGTTCCGCGAACACTGAAGCTTTCTTT

d_call: -
v_call: TRBV7-6
clone_size: -
j_call: TRBJ2-1
cdr3_aa: CASSLDLRTDNEQFF
cdr3_nt: TGTGCCAGCAGCTTAGACCTTAGGACAGATAATGAGCAGTTCTTC

d_call: -
v_call: TRBV6-5
clone_size: once
j_call: TRBJ1-1
cdr3_aa: CASSYSGEMNTEAFF
cdr3_nt: TGTGCCAGCAGTTACTCCGGGGAGATGAACACTGAAGCTTTCTTT

d_call: TRBD2
v_call: TRBV4-2
clone_size: -
j_call: TRBJ2-7
cdr3_aa: CASSQTPSGVNSYEQYF
cdr3_nt: TGTGCCAGCAGCCAAACCCCTAGCGGGGTAAACTCCTACGAGCAGTACTTC

d_call: TRBD1
v_call: TRBV11-2
clone_size: -
j_call: TRBJ2-7
cdr3_aa: CASSSTGSSYEQYF
cdr3_nt: TGTGCCAGCAGCTCGACAGGGAGCTCCTACGAGCAGTACTTC

d_call: -
v_call: TRBV6-4
clone_size: -
j_call: TRBJ2-3
cdr3_aa: CASSGFQRESTDTQYF
cdr3_nt: TGTGCCAGCAGTGGGTTTCAGAGGGAAAGCACAGATACGCAGTATTTT

d_call: -
v_call: TRBV21-1
clone_size: -
j_call: TRBJ1-5
cdr3_aa: CASSKASFPGGNQPQHF
cdr3_nt: TGTGCCAGCAGCAAAGCAAGCTTCCCAGGTGGGAATCAGCCCCAGCATTTT

d_call: TRBD2
v_call: TRBV11-2
clone_size: -
j_call: TRBJ2-1
cdr3_aa: CASSIYGGDSNNEQFF
cdr3_nt: TGTGCCAGCAGCATCTACGGGGGGGACTCCAATAATGAGCAGTTCTTC

d_call: TRBD1
v_call: TRBV5-1
clone_size: -
j_call: TRBJ1-2
cdr3_aa: CASSFGTGGFYGYTF
cdr3_nt: TGCGCCAGCAGCTTCGGGACAGGGGGCTTCTATGGCTACACCTTC

d_call: -
v_call: TRBV19
clone_size: once
j_call: TRBJ1-2
cdr3_aa: CASSIARFNYGYTF
cdr3_nt: TGTGCCAGTAGTATAGCGAGGTTCAACTATGGCTACACCTTC

d_call: -
v_call: TRBV14
clone_size: -
j_call: TRBJ2-7
cdr3_aa: CASSQDRRWPYEQYF
cdr3_nt: TGTGCCAGCAGCCAAGATCGACGGTGGCCCTACGAGCAGTACTTC

d_call: TRBD2
v_call: TRBV7-2
clone_size: -
j_call: TRBJ2-7
cdr3_aa: CASSLGTSGGADEQYF
cdr3_nt: TGTGCCAGCAGCTTAGGAACTAGCGGGGGGGCGGATGAGCAGTACTTC

d_call: TRBD1
v_call: TRBV5-1
clone_size: -
j_call: TRBJ2-5
cdr3_aa: CASSPGTVVQETQYF
cdr3_nt: TGCGCCAGCAGCCCCGGGACAGTTGTCCAAGAGACCCAGTACTTC

d_call: -
v_call: TRBV28
clone_size: -
j_call: TRBJ1-2
cdr3_aa: CASRTVSNYGYTF
cdr3_nt: TGTGCCAGCAGGACCGTCTCTAACTATGGCTACACCTTC

d_call: -
v_call: TRBV5-1
clone_size: -
j_call: TRBJ1-5
cdr3_aa: CASSFAPGQDQPQHF
cdr3_nt: TGCGCCAGCAGCTTTGCTCCGGGGCAAGATCAGCCCCAGCATTTT

d_call: TRBD1
v_call: TRBV5-6
clone_size: -
j_call: TRBJ2-5
cdr3_aa: CASRGASGGVGETQYF
cdr3_nt: TGTGCCAGCAGAGGCGCATCAGGGGGCGTAGGAGAGACCCAGTACTTC

d_call: -
v_call: TRBV28
clone_size: -
j_call: TRBJ1-4
cdr3_aa: CASSRRLAGVDEKLFF
cdr3_nt: TGTGCCAGCAGCCGAAGGTTGGCCGGGGTAGATGAAAAACTGTTTTTT

d_call: TRBD1
v_call: TRBV2
clone_size: -
j_call: TRBJ1-2
cdr3_aa: CASSRWGTGQDTVYGYTF
cdr3_nt: TGTGCCAGCAGCCGGTGGGGAACCGGACAGGACACGGTCTATGGCTACACCTTC

d_call: -
v_call: TRBV4-2
clone_size: -
j_call: TRBJ2-3
cdr3_aa: CASRRTLSTDTQYF
cdr3_nt: TGTGCCAGCAGGCGGACACTCAGCACAGATACGCAGTATTTT

d_call: TRBD1
v_call: TRBV11-2
clone_size: -
j_call: TRBJ1-5
cdr3_aa: CASSFQGAHQPQHF
cdr3_nt: TGTGCCAGCAGCTTCCAGGGGGCCCATCAGCCCCAGCATTTT

d_call: -
v_call: TRBV4-1
clone_size: -
j_call: TRBJ1-1
cdr3_aa: CASSQVTGMNTEAFF
cdr3_nt: TGCGCCAGCAGCCAAGTTACAGGCATGAACACTGAAGCTTTCTTT

d_call: TRBD1
v_call: TRBV28
clone_size: -
j_call: TRBJ1-1
cdr3_aa: CASSLQGGWGNTEAFF
cdr3_nt: TGTGCCAGCAGTTTACAGGGGGGTTGGGGGAACACTGAAGCTTTCTTT

d_call: -
v_call: TRBV27
clone_size: few
j_call: TRBJ2-4
cdr3_aa: CASMAGVGGNIQYF
cdr3_nt: TGTGCCAGCATGGCCGGGGTTGGGGGGAACATTCAGTACTTC

d_call: -
v_call: TRBV2
clone_size: once
j_call: TRBJ1-1
cdr3_aa: CASSARGDTEAFF
cdr3_nt: TGTGCCAGCAGTGCGAGGGGCGACACTGAAGCTTTCTTT

d_call: TRBD1
v_call: TRBV7-8
clone_size: -
j_call: TRBJ1-2
cdr3_aa: CASSLAVGQGAANYGYTF
cdr3_nt: TGTGCCAGCAGCTTAGCAGTGGGACAGGGGGCGGCTAACTATGGCTACACCTTC

d_call: -
v_call: TRBV30
clone_size: -
j_call: TRBJ1-5
cdr3_aa: CAWSDTGTINNQPQHF
cdr3_nt: TGTGCCTGGAGTGACACCGGGACAATTAACAATCAGCCCCAGCATTTT

d_call: -
v_call: TRBV5-1
clone_size: -
j_call: TRBJ1-1
cdr3_aa: CASSSDRLNTEAFF
cdr3_nt: TGCGCCAGCAGCTCGGACAGATTGAACACTGAAGCTTTCTTT

d_call: TRBD2
v_call: TRBV10-3
clone_size: -
j_call: TRBJ2-3
cdr3_aa: CAIRTSGSTDTQYF
cdr3_nt: TGTGCCATCAGGACTAGCGGTAGCACAGATACGCAGTATTTT

d_call: -
v_call: TRBV2
clone_size: -
j_call: TRBJ2-7
cdr3_aa: CASSEWRDSAYEQYF
cdr3_nt: TGTGCCAGCAGTGAATGGCGGGACTCCGCCTACGAGCAGTACTTC

d_call: TRBD2
v_call: TRBV28
clone_size: -
j_call: TRBJ2-7
cdr3_aa: CAGRTSGNDEQYF
cdr3_nt: TGTGCCGGCAGGACTAGCGGGAACGACGAGCAGTACTTC

d_call: -
v_call: TRBV7-8
clone_size: -
j_call: TRBJ2-7
cdr3_aa: CASSSPPTYEQYF
cdr3_nt: TGTGCCAGCAGCTCCCCCCCGACCTACGAGCAGTACTTC

d_call: TRBD2
v_call: TRBV4-2
clone_size: -
j_call: TRBJ2-3
cdr3_aa: CASSQVGGGRTDTQYF
cdr3_nt: TGTGCCAGCAGCCAAGTCGGGGGGGGCCGCACAGATACGCAGTATTTT

d_call: TRBD1
v_call: TRBV6-1
clone_size: -
j_call: TRBJ2-2
cdr3_aa: CASSRGQGVTGELFF
cdr3_nt: TGTGCCAGCAGCCGAGGACAGGGGGTAACCGGGGAGCTGTTTTTT

d_call: -
v_call: TRBV18
clone_size: -
j_call: TRBJ2-2
cdr3_aa: CASSSQGGFTGELFF
cdr3_nt: TGTGCCAGCTCATCCCAGGGGGGCTTCACCGGGGAGCTGTTTTTT

d_call: -
v_call: TRBV7-8
clone_size: -
j_call: TRBJ2-5
cdr3_aa: CASSYRQETQYF
cdr3_nt: TGTGCCAGCAGCTATAGGCAAGAGACCCAGTACTTC

d_call: -
v_call: TRBV6-5
clone_size: -
j_call: TRBJ1-2
cdr3_aa: CASSYSLGIANYGYTF
cdr3_nt: TGTGCCAGCAGTTACTCTCTCGGAATAGCTAACTATGGCTACACCTTC

d_call: -
v_call: TRBV15
clone_size: once
j_call: TRBJ2-1
cdr3_aa: CATSASGYNEQFF
cdr3_nt: TGTGCCACCAGCGCCAGCGGATACAATGAGCAGTTCTTC

d_call: -
v_call: TRBV28
clone_size: -
j_call: TRBJ1-1
cdr3_aa: CASSPDSPYEAFF
cdr3_nt: TGTGCCAGCAGTCCGGACAGTCCGTATGAAGCTTTCTTT

d_call: TRBD1
v_call: TRBV29-1
clone_size: -
j_call: TRBJ2-5
cdr3_aa: CSVEQDRETQYF
cdr3_nt: TGCAGCGTTGAGCAGGACAGGGAGACCCAGTACTTC

d_call: -
v_call: TRBV28
clone_size: -
j_call: TRBJ1-5
cdr3_aa: CASSFWGDNNQPQHF
cdr3_nt: TGTGCCAGCAGTTTTTGGGGGGATAACAATCAGCCCCAGCATTTT